Each of the 31 T cell receptor beta chains below was sequenced from the same sample in a study of T cell responses to AZD1222 COVID-19 vaccine (dated by TCRdb to the early 2020s). The library was made by the immunoSEQ multiplex PCR assay. In its TCRdb copy, this immuneACCESS table keeps in-frame sequences only and misses some clones. Where compared with another copy, unresolved V genes explain less than half of these, and the others have no known cause. The sample table contains around 80,000 clones; only one count was recorded for roughly four fifths of them. The top ten clones comprise approximately 1.3% of the sample. The time point label of this sample denotes: about 28 days (+/-7) after the second vaccine dose. The specimen comprised peripheral blood, sampled 28 days after the second AZD1222 dose. The receptors come from an adult who received the AZD1222 COVID-19 vaccine.

The chain employs TRBV11-2 and TRBJ1-1; D gene unclear. Trimming removed 1 base at V and 1 base at J, with 7 bases between. The CDR3 covers 14 residues. Germline values: CDR1 SGHAT, CDR2 FQNNGV. CDR3 loop: CASSLGTENTEAFF. CDR3 DNA: TGTGCCAGCAGCTTAGGGACGGAGAACACTGAAGCTTTCTTT.

The chain is built from TRBV9 and TRBJ2-3, with 7 bases aligning to TRBD2. The CDR3 length is 16 residues. Germline V gene sequence: CDR1 SGDLS, CDR2 YYNGEE. The V gene end was trimmed by 4 bases and the J gene end by 3 bases; junction bases not matched to a gene: 11. In DNA form, the CDR3 reads TGTGCCAGCAGCCCGATGGCGGGAGTGAAGACAGATACGCAGTATTTT. Translation gives CASSPMAGVKTDTQYF.

The chain employs TRBV7-9 and TRBJ1-2; 7 bases align to TRBD1. CDR1 and CDR2 (germline): SEHNR, FQNEAQ (reference sequence). CDR3 size: 13 residues. V dropped 3 bases and J dropped 5; count of bases not matched to a gene: 3. CDR3 in DNA: TGTGCCAGCAGCTTGACGACAGGGTATGGCTACACCTTC. It encodes CASSLTTGYGYTF.

The CDR3 bases are TGTGCCAGCAGTTTCCGTATGGACACTGAAGCTTTCTTT. Amino acid sequence: CASSFRMDTEAFF. The chain links TRBV28 to TRBJ1-1; D unresolved. CDR1 is MDHEN, CDR2 SYDVKM, per germline. This CDR3 is built from 13 residues. The V end was cut by 3 bases, the J end by 3 bases, with 8 bases between.

The chain joins TRBV28 to TRBJ2-1; 13 nucleotides match TRBD2. Germline values: CDR1 MDHEN, CDR2 SYDVKM. The CDR3 extends over 16 amino acids. The V gene end was trimmed by 6 bases and the J gene end by 0 bases; junction bases not matched to a gene: 2. The CDR3 sequence is CASSWTSGSSYNEQFF. The CDR3 coding sequence is TGTGCCAGCAGCTGGACTAGCGGGAGCTCCTACAATGAGCAGTTCTTC.

The V call is TRBV7-9, the J call TRBJ2-1, with D hard to call. CDR3 size: 14 residues. CDR1 and CDR2 (germline): SEHNR, FQNEAQ (reference sequence). Trimming left V 1 base short and J 6 bases short, with 10 bases between. CDR3: CASSLDPIANEQFF. CDR3 DNA: TGTGCCAGCAGCTTAGACCCAATTGCCAATGAGCAGTTCTTC. Complete variable domain (other parts from reference TRBV7-9 and TRBJ2-1): DTGVSQNPRHKITKRGQNVTFRCDPISEHNRLYWYRQTLGQGPEFLTYFQNEAQLEKSRLLSDRFSAERPKGSFSTLEIQRTEQGDSAMYLCASSLDPIANEQFFGPGTRLTVL.

V and J are TRBV9 and TRBJ1-5; D possibly corresponds to TRBD1 (6 bases). Trimming removed 4 bases at V and 4 bases at J, with 9 bases between. Germline CDR1 and CDR2: SGDLS and YYNGEE. The CDR3 spans 13 residues. The chain's CDR3 is CASSIGGNQPQHF. The CDR3 DNA is TGTGCCAGCAGCATAGGGGGGAATCAGCCCCAGCATTTT. Combining the CDR3 with reference TRBV9 and TRBJ1-5 gives the whole variable domain DSGVTQTPKHLITATGQRVTLRCSPRSGDLSVYWYQQSLDQGLQFLIQYYNGEERAKGNILERFSAQQFPDLHSELNLSSLELGDSALYFCASSIGGNQPQHFGDGTRLSIL.

The V gene is TRBV7-2, the J gene TRBJ2-1; no reliable D call. V was cut by 6 bases and J by 3 bases, with 3 bases left in between. This CDR3 has 11 amino acids. Per germline, CDR1 SGHTA and CDR2 FQGNSA. CDR3 DNA sequence: TGTGCCAGCAGGCGCTACAATGAGCAGTTCTTC. This gives the protein CASRRYNEQFF.

The genes are TRBV12-3 or TRBV12-4 and TRBJ2-2; D is uncertain. Deletions cut 3 bases from V and 6 bases from J, with 5 bases between. CDR3 size: 12 residues. The CDR3 DNA sequence: TGTGCCAGCAGTTTTTTGGCCGGGGAGCTGTTTTTT. Protein: CASSFLAGELFF.

In DNA, the CDR3 is TGTGCCAGCAGTCAAGCCTCCTATAATGAAAAACTGTTTTTT. Its translation: CASSQASYNEKLFF. The chain uses TRBV27 and TRBJ1-4; D is unclear. Germline assignment: CDR1 MNHEY and CDR2 SMNVEV (reference sequence). The ends were cut back, 5 bases at V and 4 bases at J, with 11 bases in the middle. The CDR3 runs to 14 residues. Together with reference TRBV27 and TRBJ1-4, the CDR3 gives the full variable domain: EAQVTQNPRYLITVTGKKLTVTCSQNMNHEYMSWYRQDPGLGLRQIYYSMNVEVTDKGDVPEGYKVSRKEKRNFPLILESPSPNQTSLYFCASSQASYNEKLFFGSGTQLSVL.

The chain couples TRBV11-2 to TRBJ2-1; D ambiguous. CDR1 is SGHAT, CDR2 FQNNGV, per germline. Trimming cost V 3 bases and J 9 bases, with 6 bases left between them. The CDR3 is 11 amino acids. For the CDR3, the DNA is TGTGCCAGCAGCTTGGGCAGTGAGCAGTTCTTC. Its translation: CASSLGSEQFF.

This chain uses TRBV2 with TRBJ2-1; D is ambiguous. Germline V gene data show CDR1 as SNHLY and CDR2 as FYNNEI. V lost 4 bases to trimming and J lost 13 bases, with 11 bases between them. The CDR3 loop spans 11 amino acids. CDR3 sequence reads: CASSVATPQFF. CDR3 DNA sequence: TGTGCCAGCAGTGTGGCGACTCCCCAGTTCTTC.

The rearrangement links TRBV27 to TRBJ2-5; D is perhaps TRBD2 (6 bases). Per germline, CDR1 MNHEY and CDR2 SMNVEV (reference sequence). Trimming cost V 2 bases and J 7 bases, with 14 bases left between them. The CDR3 contains 14 residues. Here the CDR3 reads CASSLRLAGGTQYF. CDR3 in DNA: TGTGCCAGCAGTTTACGACTCGCCGGGGGGACCCAGTACTTC.

V is TRBV9 and J is TRBJ2-2, with TRBD1 as a possible D gene (5 bases). Looked up from germline, CDR1 is SGDLS and CDR2 is YYNGEE. V shed 0 bases and J shed 4 bases, with 7 bases lying between them. The CDR3 runs 14 residues. Here the CDR3 reads CASSVGQGTGELFF. CDR3 DNA sequence: TGTGCCAGCAGCGTAGGTCAGGGCACCGGGGAGCTGTTTTTT.

V usage is TRBV5-6 and J usage is TRBJ2-7; no definite D call. CDR1 is SGHDT, CDR2 YYEEEE, per germline. Trimming removed 0 bases from V and 0 bases from J, with 4 bases in between. The CDR3 sequence is 13 residues long. This CDR3 reads CASSLGHSYEQYF. CDR3 DNA sequence: TGTGCCAGCAGCTTGGGACACTCCTACGAGCAGTACTTC.

The chain uses TRBV5-4 and TRBJ1-5; tentatively, D is TRBD1 (5 bases). Germline V gene sequence: CDR1 SGHNT, CDR2 YYREEE (reference sequence). The CDR3 spans 15 residues. V was trimmed by 4 bases and J by 1 base, leaving 12 bases between them. The CDR3 nucleotides are TGTGCCAGCAGCGCAGGGAACACCAGCAATCAGCCCCAGCATTTT. Protein sequence: CASSAGNTSNQPQHF. Combining the CDR3 with reference TRBV5-4 and TRBJ1-5 gives the whole variable domain ETGVTQSPTHLIKTRGQQVTLRCSSQSGHNTVSWYQQALGQGPQFIFQYYREEENGRGNFPPRFSGLQFPNYSSELNVNALELDDSALYLCASSAGNTSNQPQHFGDGTRLSIL.

The chain combines TRBV29-1 with TRBJ2-7; D is undetermined. V was shortened by 7 bases and J by 3 bases, with 16 bases between the two germline ends. Per the germline V gene, CDR1 is SQVTM and CDR2 is ANQGSEA. The CDR3 contains 13 residues. CDR3 in amino acids: CSATKGLDYEQYF. The DNA for the CDR3 is TGCAGCGCTACTAAAGGGTTAGACTACGAGCAGTACTTC.

The chain has TRBV2 and TRBJ1-5; TRBD1 might be the D (6 bases). Between the trimmed V and J ends, which lost 6 bases and 2 bases, there was a span of 20 bases. CDR3 length: 17 amino acids. Germline loops: CDR1 SNHLY, CDR2 FYNNEI. The CDR3 DNA sequence: TGTGCCAGCAGAGCTACAACACAGGGCGAGGGCAATCAGCCCCAGCATTTT. It specifies CASRATTQGEGNQPQHF.

V gene TRBV10-3 combines with J gene TRBJ1-1; D uncertain. Germline CDR1 is ENHRY and CDR2 is SYGVKD. V lost 1 base to trimming and J lost 1 base, with 10 bases between them. The CDR3 consists of 15 residues. The DNA of the CDR3 is TGTGCCATCAGTGAGTTTGGGCGTCCGAACACTGAAGCTTTCTTT. Protein product: CAISEFGRPNTEAFF.

The chain joins TRBV28 to TRBJ1-5; the D gene is possibly TRBD1 (6 bases). V gave up 3 bases and J gave up 3 bases, with 9 bases separating them. Germline V gives CDR1 MDHEN, CDR2 SYDVKM. This CDR3 comprises 14 residues. The chain's CDR3 is CASSFYRANQPQHF. In DNA, the CDR3 is TGTGCCAGCAGTTTTTACAGGGCCAATCAGCCCCAGCATTTT.

This sequence joins TRBV28 and TRBJ2-6; 7 bases are shared with TRBD1. V was pared by 2 bases and J by 0 bases, with 10 bases of the junction left unmatched. Germline CDR1 and CDR2: MDHEN and SYDVKM. The CDR3 has 19 residues. CDR3: CASSLVSGTVSSGANVLTF. CDR3 nucleotide sequence: TGTGCCAGCAGTTTAGTGTCAGGGACAGTGAGCTCTGGGGCCAACGTCCTGACTTTC.

The chain combines TRBV5-8 with TRBJ1-2; unclear D gene. The CDR3 sequence is 12 residues long. V lost 2 bases and J lost 4, with 6 bases in between. Per germline, CDR1 SGHTS and CDR2 YDEGEE. The CDR3 DNA reads TGTGCCAGCAGCTTCCGGAGCTATGGCTACACCTTC. Its translation is CASSFRSYGYTF.

The chain is built from TRBV28 and TRBJ1-5; 9 bases map to TRBD1. The V segment lost 6 bases and the J segment 3 bases; nucleotides outside the gene matches: 6. The CDR3 length is 15 residues. CDR1 is MDHEN and CDR2 is SYDVKM in the germline V gene. The CDR3 here is CASRLGQGPNQPQHF. The CDR3 region has the DNA TGTGCCAGCAGGCTGGGACAGGGCCCCAATCAGCCCCAGCATTTT.

J is TRBJ2-6 and V is TRBV28; D may match TRBD1 or TRBD2 (5 bases each). Germline CDR1 and CDR2: MDHEN and SYDVKM. Between the trimmed V and J ends, which lost 2 bases and 0 bases, there was a span of 14 bases. This CDR3 is 18 amino acids long. CDR3 in amino acids: CASSLGRGPISGANVLTF. CDR3 bases: TGTGCCAGCAGTTTAGGAAGGGGACCTATCTCTGGGGCCAACGTCCTGACTTTC.

V and J are TRBV3-1 (or the pseudogene TRBV3-2) and TRBJ1-4, with a possible D match to TRBD1 (6 bases). Between the trimmed V and J ends, which lost 0 bases and 8 bases, there was a span of 13 bases. This CDR3 spans 15 amino acids. Germline lookup yields CDR1 LGHDT and CDR2 YNNKEL (reference sequence). The CDR3 region has the DNA TGTGCCAGCAGCCAAGATCTGGGGGCGTCGGAAAAACTGTTTTTT. Translation gives CASSQDLGASEKLFF.

This clone was found once. The V and J genes are TRBV27 and TRBJ2-7; 7 bases match TRBD2. This CDR3 is built from 14 residues. Germline CDR1 is MNHEY and CDR2 is SMNVEV (reference sequence). After removal of 8 bases from V and 6 bases from J, the junction contained 13 bases not matched to a gene. CDR3 region: CASRYGTTLGEQYF. CDR3 nucleotides: TGTGCCAGCCGGTATGGGACTACCTTAGGCGAGCAGTACTTC.

The chain uses TRBV10-3 and TRBJ2-3; D unclear. The germline V and J ends were trimmed by 9 bases and 0 bases, with 13 bases remaining between them. Looked up from germline, CDR1 is ENHRY and CDR2 is SYGVKD. The CDR3 consists of 14 residues. CDR3 loop: CAITDELSTDTQYF. CDR3 nucleotides: TGTGCCATTACCGACGAACTTAGCACAGATACGCAGTATTTT.

The J gene is TRBJ1-6, the V gene TRBV6-5, with D possibly being TRBD1 (6 bases). This CDR3 spans 13 amino acids. Germline V lookup: CDR1 MNHEY, CDR2 SVGAGI. V was clipped by 6 bases and J by 11 bases, with 14 bases between them. The CDR3 protein is CASSQDSNAPLHF. The DNA for the CDR3 is TGTGCCAGCAGCCAGGACAGCAATGCACCCCTCCACTTT.

The chain recombines TRBV15 with TRBJ1-2; D is unresolved. This CDR3 spans 12 amino acids. Trimming took 5 bases from V and 5 from J, leaving 9 bases between them. Germline values: CDR1 LNHNV, CDR2 YYDKDF (reference sequence). The CDR3 DNA follows: TGTGCCACCAGCGAAGTGACGTATGGCTACACCTTC. Translated, it gives CATSEVTYGYTF.

The CDR3 DNA reads TGCGCCAGCAGCCAAGCCCCGGTAGGGCGGTCACCCCTCCACTTT. Translated: CASSQAPVGRSPLHF. J is TRBJ1-6 and V is TRBV4-1, with D unclear. Trimming shortened V by 1 base and J by 10 bases, and 14 bases separated the two germline ends. The CDR3 contains 15 residues. Germline CDR1 is MGHRA and CDR2 is YSYEKL.

This sequence joins TRBV7-2 and TRBJ2-1; 7 bases fit TRBD1. In germline, CDR1 is SGHTA, CDR2 FQGNSA. Trimming cost V 7 bases and J 7 bases; bases outside gene matches: 13. The CDR3 loop spans 15 amino acids. This CDR3 is CASTRGGLAANEQFF. CDR3 in DNA: TGTGCCAGCACACGAGGGGGCCTGGCGGCGAATGAGCAGTTCTTC.